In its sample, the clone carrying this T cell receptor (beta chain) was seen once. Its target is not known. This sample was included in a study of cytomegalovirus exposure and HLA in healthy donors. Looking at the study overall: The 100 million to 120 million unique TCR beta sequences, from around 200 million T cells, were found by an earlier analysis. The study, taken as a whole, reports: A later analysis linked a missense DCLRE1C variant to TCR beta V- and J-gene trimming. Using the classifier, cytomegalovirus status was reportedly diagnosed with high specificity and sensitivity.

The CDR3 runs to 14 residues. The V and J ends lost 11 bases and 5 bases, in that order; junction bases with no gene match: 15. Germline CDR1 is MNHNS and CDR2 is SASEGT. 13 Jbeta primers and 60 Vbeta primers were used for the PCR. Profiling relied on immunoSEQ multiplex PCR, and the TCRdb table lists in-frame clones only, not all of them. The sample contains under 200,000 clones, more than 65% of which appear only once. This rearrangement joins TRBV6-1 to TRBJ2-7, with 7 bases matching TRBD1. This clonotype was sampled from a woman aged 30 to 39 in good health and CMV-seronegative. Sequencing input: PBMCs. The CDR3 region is CACTLLDRVDEQYF. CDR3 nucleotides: TGTGCCTGCACCCTTTTAGACAGGGTGGACGAGCAGTACTTC.